This T cell receptor (beta chain) was sequenced in a study of shared clonotypes between healthy human individuals. Background on the study: Those who served as donors were a couple of women and a few men between the ages of 18 and 49. CD4 naive and memory got three plates each, CD8 naive two, CD8 memory one.

Remarks on this clone: Antigen specificity is unknown.

Overall study results and limits: A limitation of the genetic and exposure-history diversity represented arose from few donors.

Per the germline V gene, CDR1 is LNHDA and CDR2 is SQIVND (reference sequence). V was clipped by 6 bases and J by 5 bases; unmatched bases: 6. The CDR3 spans 14 residues. The input for sorted-subset replicate PCRs was approximately 190 ng DNA, some 28,000 T cell genomes. The method was immunoSEQ multiplex PCR; TCRdb's version includes in-frame clones alone and lacks a portion of them. The table includes some 690,000 clones, roughly 91% detected once. The V gene is TRBV19, the J gene TRBJ2-7; 11 nucleotides line up with TRBD2. The specimen sequenced was memory CD8+ T cells from PBMCs. Specified subset: CD45RO+ cells pooled with CCR7-negative TemRA cells. This TCR derives from a man between 18 and 29 years old in good health. Some clones in this sample may be carry-over from other donors' samples. CDR3 loop: CASSVAGGPNEQYF. Written as DNA, the CDR3 is TGTGCCAGTAGCGTAGCGGGAGGGCCGAACGAGCAGTACTTC. Filled out from reference TRBV19 and TRBJ2-7, the complete variable domain reads DGGITQSPKYLFRKEGQNVTLSCEQNLNHDAMYWYRQDPGQGLRLIYYSQIVNDFQKGDIAEGYSVSREKKESFPLTVTSAQKNPTAFYLCASSVAGGPNEQYFGPGTRLTVT.